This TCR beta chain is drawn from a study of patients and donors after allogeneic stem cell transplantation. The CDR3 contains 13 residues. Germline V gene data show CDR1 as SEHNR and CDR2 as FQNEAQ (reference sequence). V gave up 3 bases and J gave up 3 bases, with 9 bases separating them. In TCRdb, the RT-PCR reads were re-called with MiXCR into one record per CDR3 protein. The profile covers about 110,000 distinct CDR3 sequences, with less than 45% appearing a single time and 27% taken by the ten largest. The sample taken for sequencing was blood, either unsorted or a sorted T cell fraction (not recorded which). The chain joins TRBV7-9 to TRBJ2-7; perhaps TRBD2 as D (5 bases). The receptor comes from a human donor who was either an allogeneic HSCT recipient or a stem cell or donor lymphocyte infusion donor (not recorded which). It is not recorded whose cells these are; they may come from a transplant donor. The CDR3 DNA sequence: TGTGCCAGCAGCTTTGAGGCGGGCTACGAGCAGTACTTC. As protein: CASSFEAGYEQYF.